These 30 T cell receptor beta chains came from one sample sequenced in a study of blood T cell repertoires in COVID-19. The assay was immunoSEQ multiplex PCR, and TCRdb's table has in-frame clones only and misses some. The sample lists some 95,000 clones, around 75% occurring once. Sequenced: peripheral blood. The receptors originated from a man in his 70s with acute or convalescent COVID-19.

The genes are TRBV20-1 and TRBJ2-1; TRBD1 is a possible D gene (6 bases). The V end was cut by 3 bases, the J end by 8 bases, with 11 bases between. The length of the CDR3 is 12 residues. Per germline, CDR1 DFQATT and CDR2 SNEGSKA (reference sequence). CDR3 amino acids: CSASSRGDEQFF. CDR3 DNA: TGCAGTGCTAGTTCCAGGGGCGATGAGCAGTTCTTC.

The chain recombines TRBV5-1 with TRBJ2-7, with unresolved D. This CDR3 spans 14 amino acids. V was clipped by 0 bases and J by 3 bases, with 10 bases between them. From germline, CDR1 is SGHRS and CDR2 YFSETQ. The CDR3 spells CASSLASGNYEQYF. In nucleotides, the CDR3 is TGCGCCAGCAGCTTGGCATCAGGCAACTACGAGCAGTACTTC.

This chain links TRBV4-1 with TRBJ1-2; D call uncertain. Germline lookup yields CDR1 MGHRA and CDR2 YSYEKL. The CDR3 is 13 residues long. Trimming took off 5 bases at V and 8 bases at J, with 15 bases between the two ends. DNA of the CDR3: TGCGCCAGCAGCGGTGACGGTGGCGGGGGCTACACCTTC. Its protein is CASSGDGGGGYTF.

The J gene is TRBJ2-3, the V gene TRBV9; TRBD1 matches 10 bases. The CDR3 is made up of 19 amino acids. The J segment lost 4 bases and the V segment lost 0 bases, leaving 14 bases of the junction unmatched. Germline CDR1 and CDR2: SGDLS and YYNGEE. In DNA, the CDR3 is TGTGCCAGCAGCGTAGGTCTAGGTCAGGGACAGGGGTTTTCAGATACGCAGTATTTT. The encoded protein is CASSVGLGQGQGFSDTQYF.

This clone showed up just once. The V call is TRBV18, the J call TRBJ2-7, with D possibly TRBD1 on 6 matching bases. Germline V gene data show CDR1 as KGHSH and CDR2 as LQKENI. V lost 6 bases, J lost 2 bases, and 8 bases lay in between. The CDR3 runs to 12 residues. DNA for the CDR3: TGTGCCAGCTCGGACAGTACCTACGAGCAGTACTTC. Its translation: CASSDSTYEQYF. The whole variable domain, filled in from reference TRBV18 and TRBJ2-7, reads NAGVMQNPRHLVRRRGQEARLRCSPMKGHSHVYWYRQLPEEGLKFMVYLQKENIIDESGMPKERFSAEFPKEGPSILRIQQVVRGDSAAYFCASSDSTYEQYFGPGTRLTVT.

Comments on this clone: The same CDR3 can be traced to other DNA sequences in this sample. V and J are TRBV7-2 and TRBJ2-1, with 10 nucleotides matching TRBD2. Germline CDR1 SGHTA, CDR2 FQGNSA. Trimming at V came to 1 base and at J to 4 bases, leaving 4 bases not matched to a gene. This CDR3 region has 16 residues. CDR3 protein: CASSLVSGREYNEQFF. Written as DNA, the CDR3 is TGTGCCAGCAGCTTAGTCAGCGGGAGGGAGTACAATGAGCAGTTCTTC.

The chain employs TRBV29-1 and TRBJ1-2, with D perhaps TRBD1 (5 bases). V dropped 4 bases and J dropped 4 bases, with 10 bases sitting between them. Germline values: CDR1 SQVTM, CDR2 ANQGSEA. The CDR3 sequence is 12 residues long. The CDR3 bases are TGCAGCGTTGGAGGGGAGGGCTATGGCTACACCTTC. Translation: CSVGGEGYGYTF.

The V and J genes are TRBV28 and TRBJ1-2; TRBD1 matches 9 bases. The CDR3 extends over 14 amino acids. Germline V lookup: CDR1 MDHEN, CDR2 SYDVKM. With 7 bases clipped from V and 8 bases from J, the junction kept 11 bases outside the gene matches. The CDR3 is CASNSGTGPFGYTF. CDR3 nucleotides: TGTGCCAGCAATTCCGGGACAGGGCCTTTCGGCTACACCTTC.

This clone appeared a single time. The gene calls are TRBV3-1 (or the pseudogene TRBV3-2) and TRBJ2-3; D is unclear. V dropped 11 bases and J dropped 2 bases, with 14 bases sitting between them. The CDR3 consists of 13 residues. The germline V gene encodes CDR1 LGHDT and CDR2 YNNKEL (reference sequence). The CDR3 region is CACGTIPTDTQYF. CDR3 DNA sequence: TGTGCCTGCGGCACTATCCCCACAGATACGCAGTATTTT.

The V and J genes are TRBV24-1 and TRBJ2-7, with a weak D call TRBD1 (5 bases). CDR1 is KGHDR, CDR2 SFDVKD, per germline. V lost 4 bases and J lost 4, with 13 bases in between. The CDR3 length is 14 residues. This CDR3 is CATSDTFRQYEQYF. The CDR3, as DNA: TGTGCCACCAGTGACACGTTCAGACAGTACGAGCAGTACTTC.

The chain employs TRBV21-1 and TRBJ2-7; the table's D call of TRBD1 was not tested on the DNA. TRBV21-1 is listed as a pseudogene. The CDR3 runs 11 residues. CDR3 nucleotide sequence: TGTGCCAGCAGCTGCCGACAGGTCCCTTACTTC. Protein: CASSCRQVPYF.

The rearrangement joins TRBV28 to TRBJ2-3; D is perhaps TRBD1 (7 bases). This CDR3 region has 17 residues. Deletions cut 2 bases from V and 1 base from J, with 16 bases between. The germline V gene encodes CDR1 MDHEN and CDR2 SYDVKM. CDR3 sequence: CASSLRGPGLGTDTQYF. CDR3 in DNA: TGTGCCAGCAGTTTAAGGGGGCCGGGACTCGGCACAGATACGCAGTATTTT.

This rearrangement joins TRBV24-1 to TRBJ2-6, with TRBD1 matching 12 bases. The germline CDR1 and CDR2 sequences are KGHDR and SFDVKD. The CDR3 contains 19 residues. V shed 5 bases, J shed 0 bases, and the junction held 7 bases outside the gene matches. CDR3 region: CATSASGGQGASGANVLTF. The CDR3 DNA follows: TGTGCCACCAGTGCCTCAGGGGGACAGGGGGCCTCTGGGGCCAACGTCCTGACTTTC.

The rearrangement links TRBV15 to TRBJ1-2, with a weak D call TRBD1 (5 bases). V lost 2 bases and J lost 8, with 9 bases in between. The germline V gene has CDR1 LNHNV and CDR2 YYDKDF (reference sequence). The CDR3 is made up of 12 amino acids. CDR3 sequence reads: CATSRQGGGYTF. CDR3 DNA sequence: TGTGCCACCAGCAGACAGGGTGGGGGCTACACCTTC.

The genes are TRBV28 and TRBJ1-5; perhaps TRBD1 as D (6 bases). The V end was cut by 1 base, the J end by 7 bases, with 17 bases between. The CDR3 is made up of 16 amino acids. Germline values: CDR1 MDHEN, CDR2 SYDVKM. CDR3 amino acids: CASSLLYAGQRQPQHF. The CDR3 DNA is TGTGCCAGCAGTTTATTATATGCCGGACAGAGACAGCCCCAGCATTTT.

The chain carries TRBV9 and TRBJ2-5; D gene ambiguous. The CDR3 has 13 residues. Looked up from germline, CDR1 is SGDLS and CDR2 is YYNGEE. V dropped 3 bases and J dropped 2 bases, with 8 bases sitting between them. Here the CDR3 DNA reads TGTGCCAGCAGCGCCAGTACACAAGAGACCCAGTACTTC. Residues: CASSASTQETQYF.

The J gene is TRBJ2-3, the V gene TRBV24-1; perhaps TRBD1 as D (5 bases). This CDR3 has 14 amino acids. V lost 5 bases, J lost 2 bases, and 10 bases lay in between. Germline CDR1 and CDR2: KGHDR and SFDVKD. The CDR3 DNA reads as TGTGCCACCAGTGCGTACAGGAACACAGATACGCAGTATTTT. Its translation: CATSAYRNTDTQYF.

This clone was seen just once. This rearrangement joins TRBV27 to TRBJ2-3; D gene unclear. CDR1 and CDR2 from the germline V gene are MNHEY and SMNVEV (reference sequence). The CDR3 length is 12 residues. Trimming stripped 5 bases from V and 7 bases from J, with 10 bases between. The CDR3 region has the DNA TGTGCCAGCAGTCCTTCGTTGTATACGCAGTATTTT. Protein sequence: CASSPSLYTQYF.

The chain carries TRBV19 and TRBJ2-2; TRBD2 aligns across 10 bases. V shed 10 bases, J shed 3 bases, and the junction held 5 bases outside the gene matches. Germline V CDR1 and CDR2: LNHDA, SQIVND (reference sequence). The CDR3 runs to 14 residues. The CDR3 DNA reads TGTGCCACTAAGCTAGCGGGAGACACCGGGGAGCTGTTTTTT. It encodes CATKLAGDTGELFF. Using reference TRBV19 and TRBJ2-2 for the parts outside the CDR3, the full variable domain is DGGITQSPKYLFRKEGQNVTLSCEQNLNHDAMYWYRQDPGQGLRLIYYSQIVNDFQKGDIAEGYSVSREKKESFPLTVTSAQKNPTAFYLCATKLAGDTGELFFGEGSRLTVL.

By share of the sample, this clone is medium-sized (0.01 to 0.1%). V gene TRBV7-2 combines with J gene TRBJ2-1; possible D gene TRBD1, 6 bases. The CDR3 extends over 16 amino acids. From germline, CDR1 is SGHTA and CDR2 FQGNSA. Trimming left V 5 bases short and J 0 bases short, with 14 bases between. The CDR3 DNA follows: TGTGCCAGCAGCGCCAGGGGTCTTTTCTCCTACAATGAGCAGTTCTTC. It yields the protein CASSARGLFSYNEQFF. The full variable domain, completed using reference TRBV7-2 and TRBJ2-1, is GAGVSQSPSNKVTEKGKDVELRCDPISGHTALYWYRQSLGQGLEFLIYFQGNSAPDKSGLPSDRFSAERTGGSVSTLTIQRTQQEDSAVYLCASSARGLFSYNEQFFGPGTRLTVL.

The gene calls are TRBV20-1 and TRBJ1-5; 7 bases are shared with TRBD1. Germline CDR1 reads DFQATT; CDR2 reads SNEGSKA (reference sequence). The CDR3 covers 16 residues. V shed 6 bases and J 6 bases; nucleotides not matched to a gene: 17. Here the CDR3 DNA reads TGCAGTGCAAGTCAGGTCGGTGGGACAGTTCTTCAGCCCCAGCATTTT. Its protein is CSASQVGGTVLQPQHF.

The chain joins TRBV3-1 (or the pseudogene TRBV3-2) to TRBJ2-7; D may be TRBD2 (5 bases). Between the trimmed V and J ends, which lost 4 bases and 3 bases, there was a span of 10 bases. Germline CDR1 LGHDT, CDR2 YNNKEL (reference sequence). The CDR3 is made up of 13 amino acids. The CDR3 nucleotides are TGTGCCAGCAGCCTCTCGGGGATCTACGAGCAGTACTTC. Its protein product is CASSLSGIYEQYF.

The chain has TRBV5-1 and TRBJ2-3, with D perhaps TRBD2 (5 bases). The V gene lost 1 base and the J gene lost 1 base, with 10 bases spanning the gap. CDR3 length: 15 amino acids. Germline-derived CDR1 and CDR2 are SGHRS and YFSETQ. CDR3 nucleotide sequence: TGCGCCAGCAGCTTGCGGGAACCGGGCACAGATACGCAGTATTTT. Translated: CASSLREPGTDTQYF. The full variable domain, completed using reference TRBV5-1 and TRBJ2-3, is KAGVTQTPRYLIKTRGQQVTLSCSPISGHRSVSWYQQTPGQGLQFLFEYFSETQRNKGNFPGRFSGRQFSNSRSEMNVSTLELGDSALYLCASSLREPGTDTQYFGPGTRLTVL.

The chain employs TRBV20-1 and TRBJ2-2; weak D call: TRBD2 (6 bases). Germline V gives CDR1 DFQATT, CDR2 SNEGSKA (reference sequence). Trimming took off 4 bases at V and 7 bases at J, with 7 bases between the two ends. The CDR3 covers 11 residues. The DNA for the CDR3 is TGCAGTGCTAAGGGAGGCGGGGAGCTGTTTTTT. The encoded protein is CSAKGGGELFF.

The rearrangement links TRBV6-2 or TRBV6-3 to TRBJ2-1, with 7 bases that match TRBD2. The CDR3 has 16 residues. J lost 1 base, V lost 4 bases, and 7 bases had no gene match. Germline V lookup: CDR1 MNHEY, CDR2 SVGEGT. The CDR3 DNA reads as TGTGCCAGCAGTTGGGGCTCGGGAGGATCCTACAATGAGCAGTTCTTC. Its protein product is CASSWGSGGSYNEQFF.

V gene TRBV6-5 combines with J gene TRBJ2-7; 12 bases match TRBD2. This CDR3 has 15 amino acids. The junction had 6 bases not matched to a gene; V was cut back by 6 bases and J by 3 bases. Germline V gene data show CDR1 as MNHEY and CDR2 as SVGAGI. The CDR3 bases are TGTGCCAGCAGGCTACTAGCGGGAGGCTTCTACGAGCAGTACTTC. Protein: CASRLLAGGFYEQYF.

V is TRBV21-1 and J is TRBJ2-1; no check of the table's D call, TRBD2, against the DNA was made. TRBV21-1 is a pseudogene segment. This CDR3 has 15 amino acids. CDR3 coding DNA: TGTGCCAGCAGCAACGCGGGAGGGCCAGGGAATGAGCAGTTCTTC. Protein sequence: CASSNAGGPGNEQFF.

The CDR3 loop is CASSPRLAGGNSGELFF. CDR3 DNA sequence: TGTGCCAGCAGCCCTCGACTAGCGGGAGGGAATTCCGGGGAGCTGTTTTTT. The chain combines TRBV7-2 with TRBJ2-2; TRBD2 matches at 14 bases. Unmatched junction bases numbered 8, after V lost 5 bases and J lost 6 bases. This CDR3 is 17 amino acids long. Germline-derived CDR1 and CDR2 are SGHTA and FQGNSA.

The chain couples TRBV7-2 to TRBJ2-5; D may be TRBD1 (5 bases). The CDR3 is made up of 15 amino acids. CDR1 SGHTA and CDR2 FQGNSA come from the germline V gene. The V gene lost 2 bases and the J gene lost 2 bases, with 12 bases spanning the gap. CDR3: CASSLMGSGQETQYF. Written as DNA, the CDR3 is TGTGCCAGCAGCTTAATGGGTTCAGGGCAAGAGACCCAGTACTTC.

The V and J genes are TRBV4-1 and TRBJ1-4; D is uncertain. The germline V gene encodes CDR1 MGHRA and CDR2 YSYEKL. This CDR3 region has 16 residues. The ends were cut back, 4 bases at V and 0 bases at J, with 12 bases in the middle. The CDR3 protein is CASSPSPYATNEKLFF. The DNA of the CDR3 is TGCGCCAGCAGCCCTTCTCCGTATGCAACTAATGAAAAACTGTTTTTT.